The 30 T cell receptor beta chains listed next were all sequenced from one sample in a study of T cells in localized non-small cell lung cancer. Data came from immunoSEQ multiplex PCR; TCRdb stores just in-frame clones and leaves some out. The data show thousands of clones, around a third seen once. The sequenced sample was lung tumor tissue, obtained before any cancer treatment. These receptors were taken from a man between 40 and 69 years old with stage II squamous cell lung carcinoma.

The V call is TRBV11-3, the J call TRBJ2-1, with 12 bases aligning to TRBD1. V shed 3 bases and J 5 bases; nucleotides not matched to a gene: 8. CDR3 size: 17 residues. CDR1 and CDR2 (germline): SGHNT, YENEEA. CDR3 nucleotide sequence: TGTGCCAGCAGCTTGGGTCGGGACAGGGGGCCCGACAATGAGCAGTTCTTC. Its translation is CASSLGRDRGPDNEQFF. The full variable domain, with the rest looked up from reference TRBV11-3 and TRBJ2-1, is EAGVVQSPRYKIIEKKQPVAFWCNPISGHNTLYWYLQNLGQGPELLIRYENEEAVDDSQLPKDRFSAERLKGVDSTLKIQPAELGDSAVYLCASSLGRDRGPDNEQFFGPGTRLTVL.

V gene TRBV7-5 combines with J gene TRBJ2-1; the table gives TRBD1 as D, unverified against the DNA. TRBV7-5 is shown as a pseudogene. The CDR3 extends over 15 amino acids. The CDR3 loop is CASSQTPISYNEQFF. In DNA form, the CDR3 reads TGTGCCAGCAGCCAGACACCAATCTCCTACAATGAGCAGTTCTTC.

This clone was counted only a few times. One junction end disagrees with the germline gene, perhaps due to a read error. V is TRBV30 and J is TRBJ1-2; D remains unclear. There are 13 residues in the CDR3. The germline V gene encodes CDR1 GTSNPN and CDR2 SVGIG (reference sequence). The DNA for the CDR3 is TGTGCCCGGAGGATTTCAGGACCTGGTGACTACACCTTC. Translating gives CARRISGPGDYTF.

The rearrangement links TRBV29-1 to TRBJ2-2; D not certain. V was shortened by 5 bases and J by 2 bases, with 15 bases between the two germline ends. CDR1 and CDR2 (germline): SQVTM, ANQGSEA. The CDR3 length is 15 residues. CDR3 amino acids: CSVSSLSGNTGELFF. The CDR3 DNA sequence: TGCAGCGTTAGTTCACTGTCGGGCAACACCGGGGAGCTGTTTTTT.

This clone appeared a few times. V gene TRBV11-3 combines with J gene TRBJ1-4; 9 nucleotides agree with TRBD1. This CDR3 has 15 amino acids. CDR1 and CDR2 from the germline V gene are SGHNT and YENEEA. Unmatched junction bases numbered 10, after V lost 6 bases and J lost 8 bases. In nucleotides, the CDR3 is TGTGCCAGCAGATACGGGACAGGGTGGTCAGAAAAACTGTTTTTT. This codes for CASRYGTGWSEKLFF.

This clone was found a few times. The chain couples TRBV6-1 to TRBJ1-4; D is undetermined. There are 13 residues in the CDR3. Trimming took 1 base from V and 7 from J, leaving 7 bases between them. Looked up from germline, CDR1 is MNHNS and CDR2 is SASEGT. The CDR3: CASSEVGFEKLFF. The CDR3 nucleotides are TGTGCCAGCAGTGAAGTTGGTTTTGAAAAACTGTTTTTT.

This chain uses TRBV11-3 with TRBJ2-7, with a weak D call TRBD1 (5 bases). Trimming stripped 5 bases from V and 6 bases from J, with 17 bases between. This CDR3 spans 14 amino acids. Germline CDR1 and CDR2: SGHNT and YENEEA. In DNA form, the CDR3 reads TGTGCCAGCAGCCCAGGCGGCAGGGTGGGCGAGCAGTACTTC. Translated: CASSPGGRVGEQYF.

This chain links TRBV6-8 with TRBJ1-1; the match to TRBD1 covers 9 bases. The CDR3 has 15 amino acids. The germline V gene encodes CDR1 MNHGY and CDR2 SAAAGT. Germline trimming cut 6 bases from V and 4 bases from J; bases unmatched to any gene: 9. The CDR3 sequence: CASSRSTGGGTEAFF. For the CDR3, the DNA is TGTGCCAGCAGCCGTTCCACAGGGGGCGGCACTGAAGCTTTCTTT.

CDR3 loop: CASSATGQNTGELFF. The DNA of the CDR3 is TGTGCCAGCAGTGCTACGGGACAAAACACCGGGGAGCTGTTTTTT. This sequence joins TRBV9 and TRBJ2-2; D is possibly TRBD1 (6 bases). CDR3 size: 15 residues. The germline gives CDR1 SGDLS, CDR2 YYNGEE. The V end was cut by 5 bases, the J end by 2 bases, with 13 bases between.

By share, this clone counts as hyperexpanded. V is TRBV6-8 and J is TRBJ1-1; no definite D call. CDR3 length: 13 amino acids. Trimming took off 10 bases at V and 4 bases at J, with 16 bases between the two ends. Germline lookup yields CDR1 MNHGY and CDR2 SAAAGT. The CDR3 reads CAINDVGGTEAFF. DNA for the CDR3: TGTGCCATCAACGATGTGGGAGGCACTGAAGCTTTCTTT.

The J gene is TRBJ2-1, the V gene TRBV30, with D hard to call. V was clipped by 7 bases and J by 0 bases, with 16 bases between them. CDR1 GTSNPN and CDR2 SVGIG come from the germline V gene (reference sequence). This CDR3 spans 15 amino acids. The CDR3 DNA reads TGTGCCTATCTTATTCCGCGGAACTCCTACAATGAGCAGTTCTTC. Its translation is CAYLIPRNSYNEQFF.

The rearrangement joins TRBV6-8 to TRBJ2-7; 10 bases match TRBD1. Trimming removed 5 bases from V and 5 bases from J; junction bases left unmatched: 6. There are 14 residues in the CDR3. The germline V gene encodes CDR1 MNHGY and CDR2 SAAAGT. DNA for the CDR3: TGTGCCAGCAGTGGACAGGGGGGTCTAAACGAGCAGTACTTC. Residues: CASSGQGGLNEQYF.

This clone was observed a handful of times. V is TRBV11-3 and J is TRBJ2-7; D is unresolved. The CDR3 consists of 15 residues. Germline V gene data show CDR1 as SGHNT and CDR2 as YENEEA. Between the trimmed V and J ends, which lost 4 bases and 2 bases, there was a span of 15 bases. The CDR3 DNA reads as TGTGCCAGCAGCTCCCCCGACCCGTTTCCCTACGAGCAGTACTTC. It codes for CASSSPDPFPYEQYF.

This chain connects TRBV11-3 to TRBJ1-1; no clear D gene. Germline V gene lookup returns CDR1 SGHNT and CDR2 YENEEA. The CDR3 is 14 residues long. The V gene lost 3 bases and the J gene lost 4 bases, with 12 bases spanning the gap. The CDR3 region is CASSFPPGITEAFF. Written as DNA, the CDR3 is TGTGCCAGCAGCTTCCCACCTGGGATCACTGAAGCTTTCTTT. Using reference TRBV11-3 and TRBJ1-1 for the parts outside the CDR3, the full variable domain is EAGVVQSPRYKIIEKKQPVAFWCNPISGHNTLYWYLQNLGQGPELLIRYENEEAVDDSQLPKDRFSAERLKGVDSTLKIQPAELGDSAVYLCASSFPPGITEAFFGQGTRLTVV.

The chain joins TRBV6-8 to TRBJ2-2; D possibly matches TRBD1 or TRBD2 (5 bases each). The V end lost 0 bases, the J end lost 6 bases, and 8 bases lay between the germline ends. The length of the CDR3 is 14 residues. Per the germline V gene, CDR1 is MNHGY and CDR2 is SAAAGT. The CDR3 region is CASSYSRGAGELFF. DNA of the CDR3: TGTGCCAGCAGTTACTCGAGGGGCGCCGGGGAGCTGTTTTTT.

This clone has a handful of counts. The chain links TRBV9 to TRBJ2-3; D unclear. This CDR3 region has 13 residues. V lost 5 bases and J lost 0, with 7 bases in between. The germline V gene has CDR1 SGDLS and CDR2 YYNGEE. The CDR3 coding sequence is TGTGCCAGCAGGCTGGAAAGCACAGATACGCAGTATTTT. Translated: CASRLESTDTQYF.

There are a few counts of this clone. The DNA of the CDR3 is TGTGCCAGCAGCTTAACGCCTAACCGGGACCGTGTAATAGACTACACCTTC. Translation gives CASSLTPNRDRVIDYTF. The rearrangement uses TRBV11-3 and TRBJ1-2; the D gene is possibly TRBD1 (5 bases). This CDR3 has 17 residues. The V end lost 2 bases, the J end lost 10 bases, and 26 bases lay between the germline ends. In germline, CDR1 is SGHNT, CDR2 YENEEA.

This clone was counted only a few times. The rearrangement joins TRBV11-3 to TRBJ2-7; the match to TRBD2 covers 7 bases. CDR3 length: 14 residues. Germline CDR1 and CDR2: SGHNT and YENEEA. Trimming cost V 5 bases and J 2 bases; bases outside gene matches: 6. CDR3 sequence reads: CASSASGGPYEQYF. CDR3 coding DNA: TGTGCCAGCAGCGCTAGCGGAGGCCCCTACGAGCAGTACTTC.

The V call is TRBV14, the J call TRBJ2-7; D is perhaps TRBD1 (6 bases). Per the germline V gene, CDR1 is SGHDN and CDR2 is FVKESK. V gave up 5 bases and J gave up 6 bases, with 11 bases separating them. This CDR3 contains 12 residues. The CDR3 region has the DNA TGTGCCAGCAGCTTTGACAGGATCGAGCAGTACTTC. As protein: CASSFDRIEQYF.

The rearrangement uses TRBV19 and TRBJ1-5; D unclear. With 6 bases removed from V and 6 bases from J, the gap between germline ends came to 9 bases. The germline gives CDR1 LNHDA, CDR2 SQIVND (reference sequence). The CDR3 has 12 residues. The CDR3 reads CASRWASQPQHF. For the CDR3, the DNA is TGTGCCAGTAGATGGGCTTCTCAGCCCCAGCATTTT. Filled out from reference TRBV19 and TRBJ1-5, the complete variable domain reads DGGITQSPKYLFRKEGQNVTLSCEQNLNHDAMYWYRQDPGQGLRLIYYSQIVNDFQKGDIAEGYSVSREKKESFPLTVTSAQKNPTAFYLCASRWASQPQHFGDGTRLSIL.

CDR3 DNA: TGTGCCAGCAGCGTGGAGGAGGCTCTGACAGATACGCAGTATTTT. Translation gives CASSVEEALTDTQYF. This chain joins TRBV11-1 and TRBJ2-3; a possible D gene is TRBD2 (5 bases). The CDR3 runs 15 residues. Germline values: CDR1 SGHAT, CDR2 FQDESV (reference sequence). With 5 bases removed from V and 3 bases from J, the gap between germline ends came to 15 bases.

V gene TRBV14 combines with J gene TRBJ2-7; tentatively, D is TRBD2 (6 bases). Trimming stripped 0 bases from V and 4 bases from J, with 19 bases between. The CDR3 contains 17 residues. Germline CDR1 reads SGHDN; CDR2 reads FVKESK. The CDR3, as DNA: TGTGCCAGCAGCCAAGAAGGGTTTAGGGCGGGAAGGTACGAGCAGTACTTC. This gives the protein CASSQEGFRAGRYEQYF.

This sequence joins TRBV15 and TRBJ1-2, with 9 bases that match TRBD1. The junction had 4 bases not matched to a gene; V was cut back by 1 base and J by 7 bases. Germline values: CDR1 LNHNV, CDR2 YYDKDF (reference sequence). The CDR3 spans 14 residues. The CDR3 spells CATSRAGTGLGYTF. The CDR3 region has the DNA TGTGCCACCAGCAGAGCCGGGACAGGGCTTGGCTACACCTTC.

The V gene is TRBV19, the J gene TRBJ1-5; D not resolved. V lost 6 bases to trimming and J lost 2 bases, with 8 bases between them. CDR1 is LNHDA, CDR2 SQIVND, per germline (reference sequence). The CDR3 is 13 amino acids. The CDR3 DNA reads TGTGCCAGTAGCACCGGACGCAATCAGCCCCAGCATTTT. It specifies CASSTGRNQPQHF. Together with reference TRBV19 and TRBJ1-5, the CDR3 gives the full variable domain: DGGITQSPKYLFRKEGQNVTLSCEQNLNHDAMYWYRQDPGQGLRLIYYSQIVNDFQKGDIAEGYSVSREKKESFPLTVTSAQKNPTAFYLCASSTGRNQPQHFGDGTRLSIL.

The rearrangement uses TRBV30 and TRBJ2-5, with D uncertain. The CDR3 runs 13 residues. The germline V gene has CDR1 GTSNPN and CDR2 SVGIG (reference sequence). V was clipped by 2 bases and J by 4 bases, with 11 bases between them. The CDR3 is CAWSITVGETQYF. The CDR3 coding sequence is TGTGCCTGGAGTATCACTGTGGGAGAGACCCAGTACTTC. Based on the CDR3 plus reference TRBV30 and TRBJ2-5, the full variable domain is SQTIHQWPATLVQPVGSPLSLECTVEGTSNPNLYWYRQAAGRGLQLLFYSVGIGQISSEVPQNLSASRPQDRQFILSSKKLLLSDSGFYLCAWSITVGETQYFGPGTRLLVL.

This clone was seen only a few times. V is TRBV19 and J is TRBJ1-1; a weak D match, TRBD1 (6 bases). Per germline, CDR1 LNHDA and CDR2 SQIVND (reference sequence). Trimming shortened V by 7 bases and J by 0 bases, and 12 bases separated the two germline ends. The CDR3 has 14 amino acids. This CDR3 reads CASTLGHMNTEAFF. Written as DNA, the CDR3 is TGTGCCAGTACCTTGGGACATATGAACACTGAAGCTTTCTTT.

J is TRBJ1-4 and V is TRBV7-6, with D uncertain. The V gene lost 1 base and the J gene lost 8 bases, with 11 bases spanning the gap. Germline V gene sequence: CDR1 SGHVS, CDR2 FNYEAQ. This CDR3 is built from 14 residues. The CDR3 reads CASSLVGIEEKLFF. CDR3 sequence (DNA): TGTGCCAGCAGCTTAGTAGGGATAGAGGAAAAACTGTTTTTT.

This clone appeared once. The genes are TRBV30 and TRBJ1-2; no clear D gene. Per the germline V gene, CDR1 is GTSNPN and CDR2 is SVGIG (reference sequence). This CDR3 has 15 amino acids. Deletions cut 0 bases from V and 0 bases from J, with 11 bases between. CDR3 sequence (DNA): TGTGCCTGGAGTGTCGGGAGGTCATCTAACTATGGCTACACCTTC. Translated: CAWSVGRSSNYGYTF.

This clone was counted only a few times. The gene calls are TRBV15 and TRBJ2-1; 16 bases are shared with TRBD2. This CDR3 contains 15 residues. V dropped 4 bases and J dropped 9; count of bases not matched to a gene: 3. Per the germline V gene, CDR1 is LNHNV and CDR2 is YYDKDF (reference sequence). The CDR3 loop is CATSTGTSGGGEQFF. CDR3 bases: TGTGCCACCAGCACTGGGACTAGCGGGGGGGGTGAGCAGTTCTTC.

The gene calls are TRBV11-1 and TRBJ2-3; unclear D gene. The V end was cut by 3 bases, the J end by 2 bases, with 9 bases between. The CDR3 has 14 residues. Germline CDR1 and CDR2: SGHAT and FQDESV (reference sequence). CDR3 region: CASSLVGPTDTQYF. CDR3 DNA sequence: TGTGCCAGCAGCTTGGTCGGTCCCACAGATACGCAGTATTTT.